The rows below give T cell receptor beta chains drawn from one sample of a study of blood T cell repertoires in COVID-19. Sequencing was performed with immunoSEQ multiplex PCR; in TCRdb, only in-frame clones are kept and a portion is missing. The table has under 140,000 clones, roughly four fifths seen once. Material for sequencing was peripheral blood. These TCRs come from an older woman with acute or convalescent COVID-19. CDR3s include the opening cysteine and the closing phenylalanine or tryptophan. The D gene is left open where the match is weak. Clone size is stated in some rows and not others, as once, few, many or a class when expanded.

j_call: TRBJ1-4; v_call: TRBV5-4; d_call: NA; clone_size: NA; cdr3_nt: TGTGCCAGCAGCTTCACAAGGGGGTCTGCAACTAATGAAAAACTGTTTTTT; cdr3_aa: CASSFTRGSATNEKLFF
j_call: TRBJ1-2; v_call: TRBV28; d_call: NA; clone_size: NA; cdr3_nt: TGTGCCAGCTCACCTCCGCGGCCAAATGGCTACACCTTC; cdr3_aa: CASSPPRPNGYTF
j_call: TRBJ1-2; v_call: TRBV5-1; d_call: NA; clone_size: NA; cdr3_nt: TGCGCCAGCAGCTTCCTAGGGGGAAGCTACACCTTC; cdr3_aa: CASSFLGGSYTF
j_call: TRBJ1-6; v_call: TRBV7-3; d_call: NA; clone_size: NA; cdr3_nt: TGTGCCAGCAGCTTAACGGACAGAGCACCCCTCCACTTT; cdr3_aa: CASSLTDRAPLHF
j_call: TRBJ2-2; v_call: TRBV19; d_call: TRBD1; clone_size: many; cdr3_nt: TGTGCCAGTAGTTTGGGGACGGGGGACAGGGTTTACACCGGGGAGCTGTTTTTT; cdr3_aa: CASSLGTGDRVYTGELFF
j_call: TRBJ1-4; v_call: TRBV30; d_call: NA; clone_size: NA; cdr3_nt: TGTGCCTGGAGAAGGTCGACAGCTCCTAATGAAAAACTGTTTTTT; cdr3_aa: CAWRRSTAPNEKLFF
j_call: TRBJ1-1; v_call: TRBV28; d_call: NA; clone_size: NA; cdr3_nt: TGTGCCAGCATCGCCGGGGAGTTAACTGGGGCTTTCTTT; cdr3_aa: CASIAGELTGAFF
j_call: TRBJ2-1; v_call: TRBV6-4; d_call: TRBD2; clone_size: once; cdr3_nt: TGTGCCAGCAGTGACTCAGCGGGACTAGCTAGGAATGAGCAGTTCTTC; cdr3_aa: CASSDSAGLARNEQFF
j_call: TRBJ2-7; v_call: TRBV5-6; d_call: TRBD1; clone_size: NA; cdr3_nt: TGTGCCAGCAGTCTTCCGGGACAGGGGTACGAGCAGTACTTC; cdr3_aa: CASSLPGQGYEQYF
j_call: TRBJ1-1; v_call: TRBV4-2; d_call: NA; clone_size: few; cdr3_nt: TGTGCCAGCAGCCAACACCTGGACAGCACTGAAGCTTTCTTT; cdr3_aa: CASSQHLDSTEAFF
j_call: TRBJ1-2; v_call: TRBV19; d_call: TRBD1; clone_size: NA; cdr3_nt: TGTGCCAGTAGTATTCCGGCAGGGGGCCACTATGGCTACACCTTC; cdr3_aa: CASSIPAGGHYGYTF
j_call: TRBJ2-3; v_call: TRBV4-2; d_call: TRBD2; clone_size: NA; cdr3_nt: TGTGCCAGCAGCCAAGAAATGCGGGGGAGCACAGATACGCAGTATTTT; cdr3_aa: CASSQEMRGSTDTQYF
j_call: TRBJ2-2; v_call: TRBV7-2; d_call: NA; clone_size: NA; cdr3_nt: TGTGCCAGCAGCTTAGTTGTTAGCAACGGGGAGCTGTTTTTT; cdr3_aa: CASSLVVSNGELFF